This T cell receptor beta chain stems from a study of cytomegalovirus exposure and HLA in healthy donors. Study-wide findings and caveats: TRBV6-2, TRBV6-3 and some other V segments were excluded as indistinguishable. According to a later analysis, donors in an Asian-associated ancestry cluster reportedly had fewer N-insertions than the roughly 640-donor mean. Presence/absence analyses supposed approximately even sequencing depth among donors.

A multiplex PCR was run with 60 Vbeta primers and 13 Jbeta primers. Method: immunoSEQ multiplex PCR; TCRdb's copy keeps in-frame clones and lacks some. The sample has around 50,000 clones, around 80% seen once. Remarks on this clone: Its antigen is as yet unknown.

CDR3 length equals 15 residues. V shed 3 bases and J 2 bases; nucleotides not matched to a gene: 4. Per germline, CDR1 SGHNT and CDR2 YYREEE (reference sequence). V usage is TRBV5-4 and J usage is TRBJ1-2; TRBD1 agrees at 10 bases. This TCR was recovered from a man younger than 45 in good health and CMV-seropositive. Sequencing was performed on PBMCs. The CDR3 loop reads CASSSRQGANYGYTF. The DNA for the CDR3 is TGTGCCAGCAGCTCTCGACAGGGGGCCAACTATGGCTACACCTTC. Combining the CDR3 with reference TRBV5-4 and TRBJ1-2 gives the whole variable domain ETGVTQSPTHLIKTRGQQVTLRCSSQSGHNTVSWYQQALGQGPQFIFQYYREEENGRGNFPPRFSGLQFPNYSSELNVNALELDDSALYLCASSSRQGANYGYTFGSGTRLTVV.